Each of the 32 T cell receptor beta chains below was sequenced from the same sample in a study of cytomegalovirus exposure and HLA in healthy donors. Researchers ran the PCR with 60 Vbeta and 13 Jbeta primers. Repertoires were generated with immunoSEQ multiplex PCR, while TCRdb's copy carries only in-frame clones and drops some. Among under 200,000 clones listed, about three quarters were seen once. Input material: PBMCs. These receptors originate from a woman aged 40 to 50 in good health and CMV-seropositive.

J is TRBJ2-5 and V is TRBV6-1; 8 positions match TRBD2. The CDR3 sequence is 16 residues long. In germline, CDR1 is MNHNS, CDR2 SASEGT. V gave up 0 bases and J gave up 1 base; unmatched junction bases: 4. The CDR3 sequence is CASSEASGGFQETQYF. The CDR3 DNA sequence: TGTGCCAGCAGTGAAGCCAGCGGGGGTTTCCAAGAGACCCAGTACTTC.

The rearrangement links TRBV23-1 to TRBJ1-4; no definite D call. TRBV23-1 is identified as an open reading frame with a role that is uncertain. The V gene lost 0 bases and the J gene lost 8 bases, with 10 bases spanning the gap. The CDR3 has 14 amino acids. CDR3 amino acids: CASSQSRREEKLFF. Written as DNA, the CDR3 is TGCGCCAGCAGTCAATCGCGGCGGGAGGAAAAACTGTTTTTT.

There are a few counts of this clone. This chain links TRBV7-9 with TRBJ1-6, with D maybe TRBD1 (6 bases). CDR1 is SEHNR and CDR2 is FQNEAQ in the germline V gene (reference sequence). V shed 5 bases and J shed 12 bases, with 17 bases lying between them. The CDR3 length is 14 residues. The CDR3 here is CASSPLDRGGPLHF. CDR3 coding DNA: TGTGCCAGCAGCCCACTTGACCGAGGGGGACCCCTCCACTTT. Using reference TRBV7-9 and TRBJ1-6 for the parts outside the CDR3, the full variable domain is DTGVSQNPRHKITKRGQNVTFRCDPISEHNRLYWYRQTLGQGPEFLTYFQNEAQLEKSRLLSDRFSAERPKGSFSTLEIQRTEQGDSAMYLCASSPLDRGGPLHFGNGTRLTVT.

The CDR3 DNA sequence: TGTGCCAGCAGCTCGACCGGGACAGGGGGCGGGGGTGAAAAACTGTTTTTT. Its protein is CASSSTGTGGGGEKLFF. The chain carries TRBV7-2 and TRBJ1-4, with 12 positions matching TRBD1. The CDR3 runs 17 residues. Trimming at V came to 4 bases and at J to 7 bases, leaving 10 bases not matched to a gene. CDR1 and CDR2 from the germline V gene are SGHTA and FQGNSA.

The V call is TRBV19, the J call TRBJ1-5; weak D call: TRBD1 (6 bases). Germline values: CDR1 LNHDA, CDR2 SQIVND (reference sequence). V was clipped by 3 bases and J by 7 bases, with 16 bases between them. The CDR3 covers 15 residues. The CDR3: CASSIIGGRGQPQHF. DNA of the CDR3: TGTGCCAGTAGTATTATAGGGGGTAGAGGGCAGCCCCAGCATTTT.

This chain links TRBV7-2 with TRBJ2-1; a weak D match, TRBD1 (7 bases). V lost 5 bases, J lost 5 bases, and 13 bases lay in between. Germline CDR1 SGHTA, CDR2 FQGNSA. This CDR3 region has 14 residues. CDR3 in amino acids: CASSIGGQNNEQFF. For the CDR3, the DNA is TGTGCCAGCAGCATCGGGGGACAGAACAATGAGCAGTTCTTC.

The chain carries TRBV30 and TRBJ1-1, with 7 bases lining up with TRBD1. The junction had 9 bases not matched to a gene; V was cut back by 4 bases and J by 7 bases. The germline gives CDR1 GTSNPN, CDR2 SVGIG (reference sequence). The CDR3 consists of 13 residues. CDR3 region: CAWKTRGLYEAFF. The DNA of the CDR3 is TGTGCCTGGAAAACTAGGGGGCTGTATGAAGCTTTCTTT.

The chain combines TRBV4-3 with TRBJ2-7; 8 nucleotides line up with TRBD1. Trimming cost V 9 bases and J 5 bases; bases outside gene matches: 15. The CDR3 extends over 15 amino acids. Per germline, CDR1 LGHNA and CDR2 YSLEER. The CDR3 loop is CASSLKDRDIHEQYF. The CDR3 DNA follows: TGCGCCAGTAGTCTGAAGGACAGGGATATCCACGAGCAGTACTTC.

V usage is TRBV7-8 and J usage is TRBJ2-7; the match to TRBD1 covers 8 bases. The CDR3 sequence is 15 residues long. V shed 5 bases, J shed 5 bases, and the junction held 11 bases outside the gene matches. Germline assignment: CDR1 SGHVS and CDR2 FQNEAQ. The CDR3 sequence is CASSLGSRGQNEQYF. The DNA of the CDR3 is TGTGCCAGCAGCCTAGGATCCAGGGGGCAAAACGAGCAGTACTTC.

Worth noting for this clone: This specimen includes other DNA sequences encoding the same CDR3. V and J are TRBV15 and TRBJ2-5; D gene unclear. V was pared by 0 bases and J by 2 bases, with 7 bases between. CDR3 size: 14 residues. Germline V gene lookup returns CDR1 LNHNV and CDR2 YYDKDF (reference sequence). The CDR3 nucleotides read TGTGCCACCAGCAGAGATTTGTCACAAGAGACCCAGTACTTC. Translating it yields CATSRDLSQETQYF.

The rearrangement links TRBV28 to TRBJ2-7; 9 positions agree with TRBD1. The CDR3 spans 15 residues. Germline V CDR1 and CDR2: MDHEN, SYDVKM. J lost 4 bases, V lost 6 bases, and 10 bases had no gene match. The CDR3 region has the DNA TGTGCCAGCAGCCAAACCGGGACAGGGATTTACGAGCAGTACTTC. Its protein is CASSQTGTGIYEQYF. The full variable domain, with the rest looked up from reference TRBV28 and TRBJ2-7, is DVKVTQSSRYLVKRTGEKVFLECVQDMDHENMFWYRQDPGLGLRLIYFSYDVKMKEKGDIPEGYSVSREKKERFSLILESASTNQTSMYLCASSQTGTGIYEQYFGPGTRLTVT.

The rearrangement joins TRBV6-5 to TRBJ1-1; D might be TRBD1 (5 bases). Trimming left V 5 bases short and J 7 bases short, with 8 bases between. The CDR3 has 11 residues. In germline, CDR1 is MNHEY, CDR2 SVGAGI. The CDR3 nucleotides are TGTGCCAGCAGTGGGGGGAATGAAGCTTTCTTT. Its protein product is CASSGGNEAFF.

As to this clone: The sample carries other DNA sequences with the same CDR3. The chain combines TRBV18 with TRBJ1-4; TRBD1 might be the D (5 bases). Germline assignment: CDR1 KGHSH and CDR2 LQKENI. V was cut by 1 base and J by 2 bases, with 5 bases left in between. The CDR3 is 14 amino acids. CDR3 region: CASSPQGTNEKLFF. CDR3 in DNA: TGTGCCAGCTCACCACAGGGGACTAATGAAAAACTGTTTTTT.

The chain employs TRBV10-3 and TRBJ2-1; D is undetermined. Germline V CDR1 and CDR2: ENHRY, SYGVKD. Trimming removed 3 bases from V and 4 bases from J, with 16 bases in between. The CDR3 runs 16 residues. CDR3 region: CAISELLELSYNEQFF. The DNA for the CDR3 is TGTGCCATCAGTGAATTACTTGAGCTCTCTTACAATGAGCAGTTCTTC.

The chain is built from TRBV4-3 and TRBJ2-1; 7 bases match TRBD1. The CDR3 loop spans 16 amino acids. Germline V CDR1 and CDR2: LGHNA, YSLEER. The V gene end was trimmed by 4 bases and the J gene end by 7 bases; junction bases not matched to a gene: 13. The CDR3 DNA follows: TGCGCCAGCAGCCGGGGATTGACAGGGTTAGAAAATGAGCAGTTCTTC. It is translated as CASSRGLTGLENEQFF.

The CDR3 spells CASSPQGATNEKLFF. Here the CDR3 DNA reads TGTGCCAGCAGCCCGCAGGGGGCAACTAATGAAAAACTGTTTTTT. The chain recombines TRBV14 with TRBJ1-4; 7 bases map to TRBD1. J lost 0 bases, V lost 4 bases, and 2 bases had no gene match. The germline V gene encodes CDR1 SGHDN and CDR2 FVKESK. This CDR3 spans 15 amino acids.

The J gene is TRBJ2-7, the V gene TRBV5-1; 8 positions match TRBD2. This CDR3 is 14 amino acids long. Trimming at V came to 3 bases and at J to 4 bases, leaving 6 bases not matched to a gene. CDR1 is SGHRS and CDR2 is YFSETQ in the germline V gene. The CDR3 coding sequence is TGCGCCAGCAGCTCGGGGGGGGCCGCTTACGAGCAGTACTTC. As protein: CASSSGGAAYEQYF.

In this sample, this clone turned up once. The chain recombines TRBV19 with TRBJ2-4; a possible D gene is TRBD2 (6 bases). This CDR3 has 16 residues. CDR1 and CDR2 from the germline V gene are LNHDA and SQIVND (reference sequence). V lost 3 bases, J lost 0 bases, and 12 bases lay in between. CDR3 protein: CASSMRTNLAKNIQYF. CDR3 DNA sequence: TGTGCCAGTAGTATGAGGACTAACCTAGCCAAAAACATTCAGTACTTC.

V and J are TRBV6-5 and TRBJ1-3; D unresolved. Germline V gene lookup returns CDR1 MNHEY and CDR2 SVGAGI. The V end lost 5 bases, the J end lost 4 bases, and 15 bases lay between the germline ends. The CDR3 totals 15 residues. CDR3 sequence: CASSNQPGGGNTIYF. The CDR3 nucleotides are TGTGCCAGCAGTAACCAACCGGGCGGGGGAAACACCATATATTTT.

The chain couples TRBV7-2 to TRBJ2-3, with TRBD2 matching 7 bases. The CDR3 loop spans 15 amino acids. V was pared by 5 bases and J by 0 bases, with 5 bases of the junction left unmatched. Per germline, CDR1 SGHTA and CDR2 FQGNSA. CDR3 DNA: TGTGCCAGCAGCCTATGGGGGGGGAGCACAGATACGCAGTATTTT. This translates into CASSLWGGSTDTQYF.

V usage is TRBV4-3 and J usage is TRBJ1-3; D might be TRBD1 (6 bases). CDR1 is LGHNA, CDR2 YSLEER, per germline. The CDR3 is 14 amino acids. V gave up 4 bases and J gave up 4 bases, with 11 bases separating them. CDR3 region: CASSRTVEGNTIYF. DNA of the CDR3: TGCGCCAGCAGCCGGACAGTAGAAGGAAACACCATATATTTT.

The rearrangement links TRBV27 to TRBJ1-5; 8 nucleotides line up with TRBD1. Losses at the gene ends were 5 bases for V and 7 bases for J; bases not matched to a gene: 7. This CDR3 is built from 14 residues. Germline CDR1 MNHEY, CDR2 SMNVEV (reference sequence). DNA of the CDR3: TGTGCCAGCAGTCGGACAGGGATTGGACAGCCCCAGCATTTT. Residues: CASSRTGIGQPQHF.

The chain carries TRBV18 and TRBJ1-1; 10 bases match TRBD1. The CDR3 consists of 18 residues. After removal of 2 bases from V and 0 bases from J, the junction contained 9 bases not matched to a gene. Germline CDR1 and CDR2: KGHSH and LQKENI. CDR3 loop: CASSPSRTGGGLNTEAFF. CDR3 nucleotide sequence: TGTGCCAGCTCACCATCCCGGACAGGGGGAGGTTTGAACACTGAAGCTTTCTTT.

The chain carries TRBV7-2 and TRBJ1-1; D is undetermined. Trimming shortened V by 1 base and J by 1 base, and 7 bases separated the two germline ends. Germline V gives CDR1 SGHTA, CDR2 FQGNSA. The CDR3 covers 14 residues. The CDR3 DNA reads TGTGCCAGCAGCTTAGGTAACACGAACACTGAAGCTTTCTTT. Translation: CASSLGNTNTEAFF. Variable domain in full (rest from reference TRBV7-2 and TRBJ1-1): GAGVSQSPSNKVTEKGKDVELRCDPISGHTALYWYRQSLGQGLEFLIYFQGNSAPDKSGLPSDRFSAERTGGSVSTLTIQRTQQEDSAVYLCASSLGNTNTEAFFGQGTRLTVV.

The CDR3 region has the DNA TGTGCCAGCAGCCACGAGCAGGGGGGATACAATGAGCAGTTCTTC. Its translation is CASSHEQGGYNEQFF. The gene calls are TRBV7-9 and TRBJ2-1, with D tentatively TRBD1 (7 bases). V dropped 5 bases and J dropped 4 bases, with 15 bases sitting between them. The CDR3 has 15 amino acids. Germline CDR1 reads SEHNR; CDR2 reads FQNEAQ (reference sequence).

The chain has TRBV5-6 and TRBJ2-7, with D unresolved. This CDR3 is 12 amino acids long. V lost 0 bases and J lost 5, with 6 bases in between. Germline V gene data show CDR1 as SGHDT and CDR2 as YYEEEE. CDR3 coding DNA: TGTGCCAGCAGCTTGGGCGAGGACGAGCAGTACTTC. Translation: CASSLGEDEQYF.

The rearrangement uses TRBV20-1 and TRBJ1-2; D remains ambiguous. With 1 base removed from V and 10 bases from J, the gap between germline ends came to 10 bases. This CDR3 is built from 11 residues. The V gene's germline CDR1 is DFQATT and CDR2 SNEGSKA (reference sequence). Here the CDR3 reads CSARAAETYTF. In nucleotides, the CDR3 is TGCAGTGCTAGAGCAGCGGAAACCTACACCTTC.

This chain links TRBV23-1 with TRBJ1-2, with D tentatively TRBD1 (5 bases). TRBV23-1 is filed as an ORF, its function uncertain. V was clipped by 1 base and J by 4 bases, with 10 bases between them. The CDR3 is 14 residues long. In DNA form, the CDR3 reads TGCGCCAGCAGTCAATGGGGGAGGTGCTATGGCTACACCTTC. This codes for CASSQWGRCYGYTF.

About this clone: The junction departs from germline at one end; a sequencing error may be responsible. CDR3 loop: CASSEAEGAYEKLLF. The CDR3 nucleotides are TGTGCCAGCAGTGAAGCGGAGGGGGCCTACGAAAAACTGCTTTTT. J is TRBJ1-4 and V is TRBV6-1, with 7 bases identical to TRBD1. CDR3 length equals 15 residues. Germline V gives CDR1 MNHNS, CDR2 SASEGT.

This clone was recorded once. This chain joins TRBV7-2 and TRBJ2-7; 11 bases fit TRBD2. With V trimmed by 0 bases and J by 4 bases, 2 bases remained unmatched. In germline, CDR1 is SGHTA, CDR2 FQGNSA. This CDR3 is 15 amino acids long. The DNA for the CDR3 is TGTGCCAGCAGCTTAGCTAGCGGGGGGGATTACGAGCAGTACTTC. It encodes CASSLASGGDYEQYF.

This clone occurred a few times. The chain is built from TRBV10-3 and TRBJ2-7, with 10 bases matching TRBD1. J was trimmed by 4 bases and V by 4 bases; bases with no gene match: 7. The CDR3 is 15 residues long. Germline lookup yields CDR1 ENHRY and CDR2 SYGVKD. The chain's CDR3 is CAISAGTGARYEQYF. The CDR3 coding sequence is TGTGCCATCAGTGCCGGGACAGGGGCCCGTTACGAGCAGTACTTC.

V usage is TRBV5-1 and J usage is TRBJ1-1; unclear D gene. Looked up from germline, CDR1 is SGHRS and CDR2 is YFSETQ. Trimming removed 1 base at V and 1 base at J, with 11 bases between. The CDR3 runs 15 residues. DNA of the CDR3: TGCGCCAGCAGCTTGTATCTAGATGAGAACACTGAAGCTTTCTTT. Protein product: CASSLYLDENTEAFF.